Below, 4 T cell receptor beta chains from the same sample are listed, as sequenced in a study of technical replicates of blood from a few donors. Method: immunoSEQ multiplex PCR; TCRdb's copy keeps in-frame clones and lacks some. Seen here are roughly 100,000 clones, just over 95% observed once, and the top ten hold 0.2% to 0.25%. Sequenced sample: T cells isolated from PBMCs. The receptors here all came from a human donor in good health.

V usage is TRBV28 and J usage is TRBJ2-2; 12 positions agree with TRBD2. The V and J ends lost 6 bases and 5 bases, in that order; junction bases with no gene match: 22. CDR3 length: 21 amino acids. Germline V gene sequence: CDR1 MDHEN, CDR2 SYDVKM. The CDR3 reads CASSPRDGGLAGKGRTGELFF. CDR3 sequence (DNA): TGTGCCAGCAGCCCCAGGGACGGGGGACTAGCGGGCAAGGGGCGGACCGGGGAGCTGTTTTTT. Combining the CDR3 with reference TRBV28 and TRBJ2-2 gives the whole variable domain DVKVTQSSRYLVKRTGEKVFLECVQDMDHENMFWYRQDPGLGLRLIYFSYDVKMKEKGDIPEGYSVSREKKERFSLILESASTNQTSMYLCASSPRDGGLAGKGRTGELFFGEGSRLTVL.

This clone was observed a few times. V usage is TRBV6-6 and J usage is TRBJ2-3, with a weak D call TRBD1 (6 bases). With 8 bases removed from V and 3 bases from J, the gap between germline ends came to 15 bases. The CDR3 totals 14 residues. Germline CDR1 and CDR2: MNHNY and SVGAGI (reference sequence). The CDR3 is CASLRDMGTDTQYF. CDR3 coding DNA: TGTGCCAGCCTCCGGGACATGGGTACAGATACGCAGTATTTT.

The chain is built from TRBV27 and TRBJ2-1; D gene uncertain. Trimming took off 4 bases at V and 7 bases at J, with 5 bases between the two ends. The CDR3 sequence is 11 residues long. Looked up from germline, CDR1 is MNHEY and CDR2 is SMNVEV (reference sequence). CDR3 DNA: TGTGCCAGCAGTTCGACAAATGAGCAGTTCTTC. It encodes CASSSTNEQFF.

The chain combines TRBV7-6 with TRBJ2-3; 7 bases fit TRBD2. Germline CDR1 and CDR2: SGHVS and FNYEAQ. The CDR3 has 16 residues. Trimming took 5 bases from V and 0 from J; bases not matched to a gene: 8. CDR3 nucleotide sequence: TGTGCCAGCAGCCAGCGGGGCTTCGTTAGCACAGATACGCAGTATTTT. This sequence encodes CASSQRGFVSTDTQYF.